The clone carrying this TCR beta chain has ten or more counts. The antigen remains unidentified. Disease duration under 2 months; hyperthyroidism patients were aged 18 to 65. This sample was taken from a study of T cells in Graves' hyperthyroidism and ophthalmopathy. Study details: The authors collected peripheral blood at initial diagnosis, before any treatment. General study results and limits: The model identified upcoming ophthalmopathy a median about 6.5 months ahead of onset. In the blood, most expanded thyroid clonotypes above 0.001 appeared as well.

V lost 4 bases and J 3 bases, leaving 6 bases between the germline ends. CDR1 is DFQATT, CDR2 SNEGSKA, per germline (reference sequence). The CDR3 loop spans 11 amino acids. Regions amplified from RNA transcripts were the TCR beta CDR3 regions. When the TCR CDR3 underwent first-round RT-PCR, the HTBI primer set was used. TCRdb fed the multiplex PCR reads into MiXCR, producing one record per CDR3 protein. The sample yields approximately 710,000 distinct CDR3 sequences, 17% seen once. V is TRBV20-1 and J is TRBJ2-5; maybe TRBD1 (6 bases). Sequences were obtained from blood. This sequence was found in a man aged 50 to 60 with Graves' hyperthyroidism. The DNA of the CDR3 is TGCAGTGCTAAGGGGGAAGAGACCCAGTACTTC. This encodes CSAKGEETQYF.